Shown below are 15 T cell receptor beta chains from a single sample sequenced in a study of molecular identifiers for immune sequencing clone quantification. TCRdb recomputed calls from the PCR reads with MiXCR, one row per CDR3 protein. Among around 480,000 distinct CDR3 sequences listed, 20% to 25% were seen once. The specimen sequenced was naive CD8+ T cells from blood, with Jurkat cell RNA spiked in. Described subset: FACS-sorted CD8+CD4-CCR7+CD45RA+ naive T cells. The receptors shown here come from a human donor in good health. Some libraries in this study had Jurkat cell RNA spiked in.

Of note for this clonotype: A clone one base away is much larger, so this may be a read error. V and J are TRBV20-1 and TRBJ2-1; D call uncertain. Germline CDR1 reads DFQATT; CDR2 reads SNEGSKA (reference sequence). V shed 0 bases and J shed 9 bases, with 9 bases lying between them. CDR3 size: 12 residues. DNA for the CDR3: TGCAGTGCTAGAGATGTATGGGGTGAGCAGTTCTTC. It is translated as CSARDVWGEQFF.

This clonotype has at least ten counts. Here the CDR3 reads CASSYSPQASASTDTQYF. The CDR3 DNA reads TGTGCCAGCAGTTACTCTCCCCAGGCTAGCGCTAGCACAGATACGCAGTATTTT. The rearrangement uses TRBV6-5 and TRBJ2-3; TRBD2 might be the D (6 bases). The CDR3 extends over 18 amino acids. V was shortened by 0 bases and J by 0 bases, with 16 bases between the two germline ends. The germline gives CDR1 MNHEY, CDR2 SVGAGI.

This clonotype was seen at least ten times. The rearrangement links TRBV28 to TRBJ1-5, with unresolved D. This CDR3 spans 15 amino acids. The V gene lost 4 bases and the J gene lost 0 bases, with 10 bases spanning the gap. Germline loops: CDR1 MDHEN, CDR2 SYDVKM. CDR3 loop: CASSWVRYSNQPQHF. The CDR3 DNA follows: TGTGCCAGCAGTTGGGTTCGGTATAGCAATCAGCCCCAGCATTTT.

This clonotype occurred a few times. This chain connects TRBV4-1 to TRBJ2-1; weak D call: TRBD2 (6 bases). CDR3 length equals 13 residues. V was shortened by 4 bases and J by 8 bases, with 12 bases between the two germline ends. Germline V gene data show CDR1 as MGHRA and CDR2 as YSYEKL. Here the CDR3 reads CASSRGVGDEQFF. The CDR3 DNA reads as TGCGCCAGCAGCCGGGGGGTGGGGGATGAGCAGTTCTTC.

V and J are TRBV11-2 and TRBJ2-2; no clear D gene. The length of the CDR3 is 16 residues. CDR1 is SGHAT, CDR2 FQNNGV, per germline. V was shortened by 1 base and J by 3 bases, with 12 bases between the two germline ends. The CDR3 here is CASSLGPLGYTGELFF. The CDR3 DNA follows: TGTGCCAGCAGCTTAGGTCCTTTGGGGTACACCGGGGAGCTGTTTTTT.

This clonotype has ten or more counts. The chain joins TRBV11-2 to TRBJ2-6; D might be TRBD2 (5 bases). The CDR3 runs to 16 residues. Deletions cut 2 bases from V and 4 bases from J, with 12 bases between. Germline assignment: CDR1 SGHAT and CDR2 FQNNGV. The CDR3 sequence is CASSLLRGGGANVLTF. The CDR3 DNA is TGTGCCAGCAGCTTATTACGCGGAGGCGGGGCCAACGTCCTGACTTTC.

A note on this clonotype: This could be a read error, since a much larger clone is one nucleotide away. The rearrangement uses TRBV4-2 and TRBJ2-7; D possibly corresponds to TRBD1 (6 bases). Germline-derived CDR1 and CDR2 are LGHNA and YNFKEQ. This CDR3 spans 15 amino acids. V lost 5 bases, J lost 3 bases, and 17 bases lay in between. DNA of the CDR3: TGTGCCAGCAGCTCCCACCCAGGGGATGACTACGAGCAGTACTTC. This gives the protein CASSSHPGDDYEQYF.

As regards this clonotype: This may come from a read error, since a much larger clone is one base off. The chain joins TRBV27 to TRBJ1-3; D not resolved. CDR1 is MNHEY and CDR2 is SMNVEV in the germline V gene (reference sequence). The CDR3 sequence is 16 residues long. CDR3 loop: CASSSRPLGAGDTIYF. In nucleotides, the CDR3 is TGTGCCAGCAGTTCCCGCCCCCTCGGCGCTGGAGACACCATATATTTT.

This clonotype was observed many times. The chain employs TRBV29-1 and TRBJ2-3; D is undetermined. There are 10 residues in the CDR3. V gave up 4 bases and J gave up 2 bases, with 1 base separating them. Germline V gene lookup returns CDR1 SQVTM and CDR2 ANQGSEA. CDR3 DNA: TGCAGCGTTGTCACAGATACGCAGTATTTT. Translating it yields CSVVTDTQYF.

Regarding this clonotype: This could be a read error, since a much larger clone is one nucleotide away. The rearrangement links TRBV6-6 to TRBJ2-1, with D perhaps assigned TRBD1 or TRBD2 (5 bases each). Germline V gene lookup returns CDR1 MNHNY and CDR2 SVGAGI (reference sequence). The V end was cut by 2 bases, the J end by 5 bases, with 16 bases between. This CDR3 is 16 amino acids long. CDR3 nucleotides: TGTGCCAGCAGTTACCCGCAGGGAGAACCTCACAATGAGCAGTTCTTC. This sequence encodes CASSYPQGEPHNEQFF.

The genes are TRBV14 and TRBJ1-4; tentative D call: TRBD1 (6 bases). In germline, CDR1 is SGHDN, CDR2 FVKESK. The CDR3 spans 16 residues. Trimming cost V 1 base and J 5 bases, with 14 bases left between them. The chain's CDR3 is CASSQGGQSGNEKLFF. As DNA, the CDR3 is TGTGCCAGCAGCCAAGGTGGACAGAGTGGAAATGAAAAACTGTTTTTT. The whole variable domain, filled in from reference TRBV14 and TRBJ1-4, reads EAGVTQFPSHSVIEKGQTVTLRCDPISGHDNLYWYRRVMGKEIKFLLHFVKESKQDESGMPNNRFLAERTGGTYSTLKVQPAELEDSGVYFCASSQGGQSGNEKLFFGSGTQLSVL.

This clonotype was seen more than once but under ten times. The chain's CDR3 is CASSSFRETQYF. Here the CDR3 DNA reads TGTGCCAGCAGCTCCTTCCGTGAGACCCAGTACTTC. The J gene is TRBJ2-5, the V gene TRBV13; D ambiguous. V lost 4 bases and J lost 5, with 8 bases in between. The CDR3 runs to 12 residues. Germline lookup yields CDR1 PRHDT and CDR2 FYEKMQ (reference sequence).

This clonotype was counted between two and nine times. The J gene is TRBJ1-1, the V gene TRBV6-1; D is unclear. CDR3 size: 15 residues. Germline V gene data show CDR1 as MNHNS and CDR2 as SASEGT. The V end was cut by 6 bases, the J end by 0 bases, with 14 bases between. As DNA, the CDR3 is TGTGCCAGCAGCCTAGGGCGGACGATGAACACTGAAGCTTTCTTT. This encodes CASSLGRTMNTEAFF.

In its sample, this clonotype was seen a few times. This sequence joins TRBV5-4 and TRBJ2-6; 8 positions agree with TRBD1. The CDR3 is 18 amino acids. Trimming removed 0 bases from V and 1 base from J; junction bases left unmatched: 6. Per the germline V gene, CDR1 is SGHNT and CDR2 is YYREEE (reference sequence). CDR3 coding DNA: TGTGCCAGCAGCTTGGCCGAATACAGGGGGTCTGGGGCCAACGTCCTGACTTTC. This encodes CASSLAEYRGSGANVLTF.

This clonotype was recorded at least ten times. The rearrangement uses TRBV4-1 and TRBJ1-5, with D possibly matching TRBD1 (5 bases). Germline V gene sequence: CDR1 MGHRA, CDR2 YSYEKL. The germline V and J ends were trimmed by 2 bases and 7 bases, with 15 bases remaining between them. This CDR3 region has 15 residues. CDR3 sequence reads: CASSQFMGVRQPQHF. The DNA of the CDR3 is TGCGCCAGCAGCCAATTCATGGGGGTTAGGCAGCCCCAGCATTTT.